One sample yielded the 26 T cell receptor beta chains listed below, sequenced in a study of shared clonotypes between healthy human individuals. Naive CD8 cells, CD45RO-negative and positively selected for CCR7, excluded terminally differentiated effector memory CD45RA+ cells. Sequenced by immunoSEQ multiplex PCR; TCRdb stores in-frame clones only, minus some. The data contain around 2,000,000 clones, less than 95% of them singletons. The material sequenced was naive CD8+ T cells sorted from blood. The receptors shown here come from a man in his late teens or twenties in good health.

V and J are TRBV7-9 and TRBJ2-5; 7 positions agree with TRBD1. Trimming cost V 5 bases and J 1 base; bases outside gene matches: 13. Germline values: CDR1 SEHNR, CDR2 FQNEAQ (reference sequence). The CDR3 loop spans 17 amino acids. DNA of the CDR3: TGTGCCAGCAGCGCAGTCACCTTCGGGACAGCCCAAGAGACCCAGTACTTC. It translates to CASSAVTFGTAQETQYF.

In regard to this clone: Other DNA sequences in this specimen translate into the identical CDR3. This chain connects TRBV19 to TRBJ2-7, with 9 bases matching TRBD1. Germline assignment: CDR1 LNHDA and CDR2 SQIVND (reference sequence). This CDR3 comprises 15 residues. The junction had 7 bases not matched to a gene; V was cut back by 6 bases and J by 1 base. The CDR3 reads CASSPGTGTSYEQYF. The CDR3 bases are TGTGCCAGTAGCCCCGGGACAGGGACGTCCTACGAGCAGTACTTC.

The chain uses TRBV19 and TRBJ2-3; TRBD2 agrees at 7 bases. This CDR3 contains 15 residues. With 7 bases clipped from V and 2 bases from J, the junction kept 9 bases outside the gene matches. Germline V lookup: CDR1 LNHDA, CDR2 SQIVND (reference sequence). For the CDR3, the DNA is TGTGCCAGTATGGCGGGGGAAGGGGACACAGATACGCAGTATTTT. It codes for CASMAGEGDTDTQYF. The variable domain in full, with the rest retrieved from reference TRBV19 and TRBJ2-3, is DGGITQSPKYLFRKEGQNVTLSCEQNLNHDAMYWYRQDPGQGLRLIYYSQIVNDFQKGDIAEGYSVSREKKESFPLTVTSAQKNPTAFYLCASMAGEGDTDTQYFGPGTRLTVL.

The V call is TRBV6-5, the J call TRBJ2-1, with 15 bases identical to TRBD2. The germline gives CDR1 MNHEY, CDR2 SVGAGI. This CDR3 has 15 amino acids. V gave up 5 bases and J gave up 9 bases; unmatched junction bases: 5. The CDR3 bases are TGTGCCAGCAGTCGGACTAGCGGGAGGGCCATTGAGCAGTTCTTC. This gives the protein CASSRTSGRAIEQFF.

The sample holds one count of this clone. This chain uses TRBV19 with TRBJ2-7, with D hard to call. Between the trimmed V and J ends, which lost 0 bases and 3 bases, there was a span of 15 bases. The germline V gene has CDR1 LNHDA and CDR2 SQIVND (reference sequence). CDR3 size: 16 residues. The CDR3 sequence: CASSIDLELQYYEQYF. CDR3 DNA sequence: TGTGCCAGTAGTATAGATCTCGAGCTCCAATACTACGAGCAGTACTTC.

Here the CDR3 DNA reads TGTGCCAGCAGTTTGCCCGGGACAGGGGTAGGGTCCTATGGCTACACCTTC. Translating it yields CASSLPGTGVGSYGYTF. The chain is built from TRBV28 and TRBJ1-2; 10 bases are shared with TRBD1. The germline V gene has CDR1 MDHEN and CDR2 SYDVKM. The CDR3 totals 17 residues. J gave up 4 bases and V 3 bases, and 11 bases lay outside the gene matches.

Concerning this clone: The sample contains more than one DNA sequence encoding this CDR3. This chain links TRBV5-4 with TRBJ2-3; D assignment may be TRBD1 or TRBD2 (5 bases each). V lost 4 bases to trimming and J lost 5 bases, with 8 bases between them. The CDR3 loop spans 12 amino acids. CDR1 and CDR2 from the germline V gene are SGHNT and YYREEE (reference sequence). The CDR3 loop is CASSPRGDTQYF. Written as DNA, the CDR3 is TGTGCCAGCAGCCCGAGGGGAGATACGCAGTATTTT. Using reference TRBV5-4 and TRBJ2-3 for the parts outside the CDR3, the full variable domain is ETGVTQSPTHLIKTRGQQVTLRCSSQSGHNTVSWYQQALGQGPQFIFQYYREEENGRGNFPPRFSGLQFPNYSSELNVNALELDDSALYLCASSPRGDTQYFGPGTRLTVL.

As concerns this clone: This same CDR3 is encoded by further DNA sequences in the sample. V and J are TRBV5-4 and TRBJ1-2, with D tentatively TRBD1 (5 bases). V lost 2 bases and J 0 bases, leaving 5 bases between the germline ends. CDR3 size: 13 residues. The V gene's germline CDR1 is SGHNT and CDR2 YYREEE (reference sequence). The CDR3 is CASSLGANYGYTF. As DNA, the CDR3 is TGTGCCAGCAGCTTAGGGGCTAACTATGGCTACACCTTC. The variable domain in full, with the rest retrieved from reference TRBV5-4 and TRBJ1-2, is ETGVTQSPTHLIKTRGQQVTLRCSSQSGHNTVSWYQQALGQGPQFIFQYYREEENGRGNFPPRFSGLQFPNYSSELNVNALELDDSALYLCASSLGANYGYTFGSGTRLTVV.

This clone was recorded only once. This sequence joins TRBV7-9 and TRBJ1-1; TRBD1 agrees at 7 bases. Germline CDR1 and CDR2: SEHNR and FQNEAQ (reference sequence). CDR3 length: 16 amino acids. Losses at the gene ends were 2 bases for V and 4 bases for J; bases not matched to a gene: 10. CDR3 bases: TGTGCCAGCAGCTTACCCCAAGGGGGCTTTGTCACTGAAGCTTTCTTT. This translates into CASSLPQGGFVTEAFF.

This chain links TRBV2 with TRBJ2-5, with a tentative D call TRBD2 (7 bases). CDR1 is SNHLY and CDR2 is FYNNEI in the germline V gene. Trimming took off 7 bases at V and 5 bases at J, with 14 bases between the two ends. This CDR3 is built from 13 residues. CDR3 nucleotide sequence: TGTGCCAGCATTGAGGGGGGGCGGGAGACCCAGTACTTC. This translates into CASIEGGRETQYF.

The chain recombines TRBV5-1 with TRBJ2-7, with TRBD1 matching over 10 bases. CDR3 length: 17 amino acids. J was trimmed by 0 bases and V by 4 bases; bases with no gene match: 10. CDR1 is SGHRS and CDR2 is YFSETQ in the germline V gene. The CDR3 is CASSANLRDRGSYEQYF. DNA for the CDR3: TGCGCCAGCAGCGCCAACCTCCGGGACAGGGGCTCCTACGAGCAGTACTTC.

The chain couples TRBV7-9 to TRBJ1-2; D is perhaps TRBD1 (5 bases). CDR3 length equals 13 residues. Trimming pared 6 bases from V and 5 bases from J, leaving 13 bases between. In germline, CDR1 is SEHNR, CDR2 FQNEAQ (reference sequence). This CDR3 reads CASRPGGGYGYTF. The CDR3 DNA follows: TGTGCCAGCAGACCGGGGGGAGGGTATGGCTACACCTTC.

This clone is a singleton in its sample. The gene calls are TRBV28 and TRBJ1-2, with D uncertain. Between the trimmed V and J ends, which lost 5 bases and 6 bases, there was a span of 22 bases. Germline CDR1 reads MDHEN; CDR2 reads SYDVKM. The CDR3 length is 16 residues. For the CDR3, the DNA is TGTGCCAGCAGTGCAAGCCCGCCATCCACAAGCCATGGCTACACCTTC. It codes for CASSASPPSTSHGYTF.

As concerns this clone: Within the sample, other DNA sequences also encode this same CDR3. The chain is built from TRBV20-1 and TRBJ2-7; D not certain. Trimming removed 0 bases at V and 5 bases at J, with 5 bases between. This CDR3 is built from 11 residues. CDR1 is DFQATT, CDR2 SNEGSKA, per germline (reference sequence). The CDR3 here is CSAREGNEQYF. The CDR3 DNA is TGCAGTGCTAGAGAGGGTAACGAGCAGTACTTC.

The chain combines TRBV7-8 with TRBJ1-4; possibly TRBD1 for D (5 bases). V dropped 10 bases and J dropped 5 bases, with 20 bases sitting between them. This CDR3 comprises 15 residues. CDR1 is SGHVS and CDR2 is FQNEAQ in the germline V gene. CDR3 in DNA: TGTGCCATCCTTGGGGTTGACAGCTTCAATGAAAAACTGTTTTTT. It is translated as CAILGVDSFNEKLFF.

The chain has TRBV6-5 and TRBJ2-7; D gene ambiguous. The CDR3 consists of 15 residues. Germline lookup yields CDR1 MNHEY and CDR2 SVGAGI. The V gene lost 0 bases and the J gene lost 3 bases, with 12 bases spanning the gap. This CDR3 is CASSYSSPDNYEQYF. CDR3 DNA sequence: TGTGCCAGCAGTTACTCCTCCCCCGATAACTACGAGCAGTACTTC.

This clone appeared a few times. The rearrangement joins TRBV10-1 to TRBJ1-1; weak D call: TRBD1 (5 bases). Trimming shortened V by 4 bases and J by 0 bases, and 6 bases separated the two germline ends. This CDR3 comprises 13 residues. Per the germline V gene, CDR1 is WNHNN and CDR2 is SYGVQD (reference sequence). The CDR3 sequence: CASSGGLNTEAFF. The CDR3, as DNA: TGCGCCAGCAGTGGGGGACTGAACACTGAAGCTTTCTTT.

With regard to this clone: Other DNA sequences of this sample code for an identical CDR3. The CDR3 DNA sequence: TGTGCCAGCAGTTTCGACAGGGAGGGCAATCAGCCCCAGCATTTT. Protein product: CASSFDREGNQPQHF. V gene TRBV28 combines with J gene TRBJ1-5, with 7 bases that match TRBD1. J lost 2 bases, V lost 3 bases, and 4 bases had no gene match. Germline CDR1 is MDHEN and CDR2 is SYDVKM. The CDR3 has 15 amino acids. Full variable domain (missing parts from reference TRBV28 and TRBJ1-5): DVKVTQSSRYLVKRTGEKVFLECVQDMDHENMFWYRQDPGLGLRLIYFSYDVKMKEKGDIPEGYSVSREKKERFSLILESASTNQTSMYLCASSFDREGNQPQHFGDGTRLSIL.

V usage is TRBV5-1 and J usage is TRBJ2-7; tentative D call: TRBD2 (7 bases). This CDR3 spans 16 amino acids. CDR1 SGHRS and CDR2 YFSETQ come from the germline V gene. V lost 4 bases and J 2 bases, leaving 19 bases between the germline ends. CDR3 nucleotides: TGCGCCAGCAGCCCGAACTTCGGGGAGGGGGCCTACGAGCAGTACTTC. Encoded protein: CASSPNFGEGAYEQYF.

The V call is TRBV28, the J call TRBJ2-1, with 9 bases matching TRBD2. V lost 2 bases, J lost 5 bases, and 10 bases stayed unmatched. There are 17 residues in the CDR3. Germline V gives CDR1 MDHEN, CDR2 SYDVKM. CDR3 DNA sequence: TGTGCCAGCAGTTTAAGGTTTAGCGGGGGTTACCACAATGAGCAGTTCTTC. It translates to CASSLRFSGGYHNEQFF.

To note about this clone: The same CDR3 arises from other DNA sequences in this sample as well. J is TRBJ1-1 and V is TRBV9; 8 nucleotides align to TRBD1. Unmatched junction bases numbered 2, after V lost 0 bases and J lost 4 bases. This CDR3 has 14 residues. CDR1 and CDR2 (germline): SGDLS, YYNGEE. This CDR3 reads CASSVGGTGTEAFF. CDR3 DNA: TGTGCCAGCAGCGTAGGTGGGACAGGCACTGAAGCTTTCTTT.

The V call is TRBV7-9, the J call TRBJ1-1; D not resolved. The ends were cut back, 4 bases at V and 1 base at J, with 13 bases in the middle. From germline, CDR1 is SEHNR and CDR2 FQNEAQ (reference sequence). The CDR3 length is 15 residues. The CDR3 DNA reads as TGTGCCAGCAGCTCACGGACTGCCTCGAACACTGAAGCTTTCTTT. It encodes CASSSRTASNTEAFF.

In DNA form, the CDR3 reads TGTGCCAGCAGTGAAATGGACAGGACCGCCTACGAGCAGTACTTC. It codes for CASSEMDRTAYEQYF. The chain joins TRBV2 to TRBJ2-7; 7 bases map to TRBD1. The junction had 6 bases not matched to a gene; V was cut back by 2 bases and J by 2 bases. This CDR3 comprises 15 residues. Germline CDR1 reads SNHLY; CDR2 reads FYNNEI.

This clone has just a few counts. The rearrangement links TRBV10-3 to TRBJ1-5; the D gene is possibly TRBD1 (6 bases). The CDR3 runs to 14 residues. Germline values: CDR1 ENHRY, CDR2 SYGVKD. V lost 6 bases and J 4 bases, leaving 13 bases between the germline ends. CDR3 sequence reads: CAISSRTDNQPQHF. The CDR3 DNA reads TGTGCCATCAGCTCTCGGACAGATAATCAGCCCCAGCATTTT.

This sequence joins TRBV6-5 and TRBJ1-1; D unresolved. Trimming removed 5 bases at V and 1 base at J, with 11 bases between. Germline V gene lookup returns CDR1 MNHEY and CDR2 SVGAGI. The CDR3 contains 14 residues. The CDR3, as DNA: TGTGCCAGCAGTCCGTGGGCCCCGAACACTGAAGCTTTCTTT. Its translation is CASSPWAPNTEAFF.

This chain joins TRBV9 and TRBJ1-4, with D unresolved. Germline CDR1 SGDLS, CDR2 YYNGEE. Deletions cut 0 bases from V and 6 bases from J, with 9 bases between. This CDR3 has 14 residues. CDR3 region: CASSVEGDHEKLFF. CDR3 in DNA: TGTGCCAGCAGCGTAGAGGGTGATCATGAAAAACTGTTTTTT.